Shown below are 12 T cell receptor beta chains from a single sample sequenced in a study of technical replicates of blood from four donors. Clones were sequenced by immunoSEQ multiplex PCR, and TCRdb holds only the in-frame ones, with some missing. The sample has approximately 93,000 clones; 85% to 95% are singletons. The specimen sequenced was T cells isolated from PBMCs. The receptors were sampled from a human donor in good health.

CDR3 sequence: CASSGGQVDTEAFF. In DNA, the CDR3 is TGTGCCAGCAGTGGGGGACAGGTGGACACTGAAGCTTTCTTT. The rearrangement joins TRBV2 to TRBJ1-1, with 8 bases matching TRBD1. The length of the CDR3 is 14 residues. V lost 4 bases and J lost 3; bases outside the gene matches: 4. Germline loops: CDR1 SNHLY, CDR2 FYNNEI.

The chain carries TRBV10-1 and TRBJ1-2, with 7 bases matching TRBD1. The CDR3 covers 13 residues. The V gene end was trimmed by 2 bases and the J gene end by 4 bases; junction bases not matched to a gene: 1. Germline-derived CDR1 and CDR2 are WNHNN and SYGVQD (reference sequence). The CDR3: CASSEDRAYGYTF. The CDR3 DNA reads TGCGCCAGCAGTGAGGACAGGGCCTATGGCTACACCTTC.

As concerns this clone: One end of the junction is discordant with germline, which a read error may explain. The V and J genes are TRBV2 and TRBJ2-5; D is possibly TRBD1 (6 bases). CDR1 and CDR2 (germline): SNHLY, FYNNEI. There are 14 residues in the CDR3. In DNA form, the CDR3 reads TGTGCCAGCAGTGATAGGCCAGGGGAAGAGAACCAGTACTTC. It translates to CASSDRPGEENQYF. Supplemented by reference TRBV2 and TRBJ2-5, the full variable domain reads EPEVTQTPSHQVTQMGQEVILRCVPISNHLYFYWYRQILGQKVEFLVSFYNNEISEKSEIFDDQFSVERPDGSNFTLKIRSTKLEDSAMYFCASSDRPGEENQYFGPGTRLLVL.

The chain couples TRBV6-1 to TRBJ1-2, with a possible D match to TRBD1 (5 bases). Germline V CDR1 and CDR2: MNHNS, SASEGT. Between the trimmed V and J ends, which lost 3 bases and 4 bases, there was a span of 9 bases. The CDR3 consists of 13 residues. CDR3 sequence: CASSEQGTYGYTF. In nucleotides, the CDR3 is TGTGCCAGCAGTGAGCAGGGTACCTATGGCTACACCTTC.

The rearrangement joins TRBV4-1 to TRBJ2-1; 7 bases are shared with TRBD2. This CDR3 comprises 18 residues. CDR1 and CDR2 from the germline V gene are MGHRA and YSYEKL. Trimming removed 0 bases from V and 7 bases from J; junction bases left unmatched: 15. CDR3 sequence (DNA): TGCGCCAGCAGCCAAGATACTAGTAACCTGGGGGGGTGGAATGAGCAGTTCTTC. Translated: CASSQDTSNLGGWNEQFF.

The genes are TRBV5-1 and TRBJ2-1; D is unclear. The germline CDR1 and CDR2 sequences are SGHRS and YFSETQ. The CDR3 is made up of 15 amino acids. The V and J ends lost 0 bases and 5 bases respectively, with 12 bases between them. CDR3 coding DNA: TGCGCCAGCAGCTTGGCTAGAAAGTCCCACAATGAGCAGTTCTTC. This translates into CASSLARKSHNEQFF.

The chain has TRBV11-2 and TRBJ1-2, with TRBD1 matching 8 bases. J gave up 0 bases and V 5 bases, and 17 bases lay outside the gene matches. CDR3 size: 19 residues. Germline assignment: CDR1 SGHAT and CDR2 FQNNGV. Here the CDR3 reads CASSPYRGQGVGANYGYTF. In nucleotides, the CDR3 is TGTGCCAGCAGCCCATACCGAGGACAGGGTGTGGGAGCTAACTATGGCTACACCTTC.

CDR3 in DNA: TGTGCCAGTAGTATAGACGGGGGAAACTATGGCTACACCTTC. As protein: CASSIDGGNYGYTF. The rearrangement joins TRBV19 to TRBJ1-2; D possibly corresponds to TRBD1 (5 bases). The length of the CDR3 is 14 residues. Trimming removed 0 bases at V and 2 bases at J, with 7 bases between. CDR1 is LNHDA and CDR2 is SQIVND in the germline V gene (reference sequence).

This clone was counted between two and nine times. The rearrangement joins TRBV6-1 to TRBJ1-1, with TRBD1 identical over 7 bases. CDR1 MNHNS and CDR2 SASEGT come from the germline V gene. V lost 4 bases and J lost 5; bases outside the gene matches: 7. The CDR3 covers 14 residues. In DNA form, the CDR3 reads TGTGCCAGCAGTGCCCGGGACAGCCGAACTGAAGCTTTCTTT. Its translation: CASSARDSRTEAFF.

A few counts support this clone. This rearrangement joins TRBV6-1 to TRBJ1-5; D is unclear. This CDR3 comprises 12 residues. Germline V CDR1 and CDR2: MNHNS, SASEGT. Trimming took off 3 bases at V and 5 bases at J, with 5 bases between the two ends. CDR3 sequence: CASSDIDQPQHF. For the CDR3, the DNA is TGTGCCAGCAGTGATATCGATCAGCCCCAGCATTTT.

The V gene is TRBV15, the J gene TRBJ2-5, with 9 bases matching TRBD1. From germline, CDR1 is LNHNV and CDR2 YYDKDF (reference sequence). V trimming: 3 bases; J trimming: 2 bases; junction bases outside the gene matches: 4. The CDR3 runs 15 residues. The CDR3 DNA is TGTGCCACCAGCAGCCCACAGGGGGCACAAGAGACCCAGTACTTC. Its translation is CATSSPQGAQETQYF.

V and J are TRBV28 and TRBJ2-3; D may be TRBD2 (6 bases). The CDR3 sequence is 16 residues long. Germline V gene data show CDR1 as MDHEN and CDR2 as SYDVKM. V dropped 5 bases and J dropped 0 bases, with 15 bases sitting between them. The CDR3, as DNA: TGTGCCAGCAGTCTCCCCCCGGGGACTAGCACAGATACGCAGTATTTT. Translated: CASSLPPGTSTDTQYF.